Shown below are 27 T cell receptor beta chains from a single sample sequenced in a study of sequential checkpoint blockade in melanoma. Sequencing used immunoSEQ multiplex PCR; TCRdb keeps in-frame clones, though not all of them. Here the sample spans 15,000 to 20,000 clones, over 55% being singletons. Treatment defined: randomized to nivolumab then ipilimumab (arm A) or the reverse (arm B). The sample here was CD8+ T cells sorted from blood (inferred from file names), taken from a patient given nivolumab and ipilimumab in sequence. Source of these receptors: a human donor with melanoma.

This chain connects TRBV7-9 to TRBJ2-7; 11 bases fit TRBD1. V dropped 5 bases and J dropped 7; count of bases not matched to a gene: 4. Germline assignment: CDR1 SEHNR and CDR2 FQNEAQ (reference sequence). The CDR3 extends over 13 amino acids. The CDR3 is CASSRTGGREQYF. CDR3 in DNA: TGTGCCAGCAGCCGGACAGGGGGCCGGGAGCAGTACTTC.

V is TRBV28 and J is TRBJ1-1; no clear D. Trimming left V 6 bases short and J 0 bases short, with 8 bases between. The CDR3 is 13 residues long. Germline assignment: CDR1 MDHEN and CDR2 SYDVKM. The CDR3 DNA reads as TGTGCCAGCAGGCTACCCATGAACACTGAAGCTTTCTTT. As protein: CASRLPMNTEAFF.

This chain joins TRBV10-2 and TRBJ2-5; 9 bases agree with TRBD1. TRBJ2-7 explains the end of the DNA better; the J call may be wrong. The CDR3 runs 14 residues. Germline V gene data show CDR1 as WSHSY and CDR2 as SAAADI. In DNA form, the CDR3 reads TGCGCCAGCCGGACAGGGGTGTACTCCTACGAGCAGTACTTC. The encoded protein is CASRTGVYSYEQYF.

DNA of the CDR3: TGTGCCAGCAGCTTATTGGACAGGGAAGGGACCCAAGAGACCCAGTACTTC. The encoded protein is CASSLLDREGTQETQYF. The chain links TRBV7-9 to TRBJ2-5; 8 nucleotides match TRBD1. The trim removed 2 bases at V and 1 base at J, leaving 9 bases unmatched. CDR1 is SEHNR and CDR2 is FQNEAQ in the germline V gene (reference sequence). This CDR3 spans 17 amino acids.

V usage is TRBV5-4 and J usage is TRBJ2-7; the D is unclear. The V gene lost 4 bases and the J gene lost 3 bases, with 14 bases spanning the gap. The CDR3 is made up of 14 amino acids. Germline-derived CDR1 and CDR2 are SGHNT and YYREEE (reference sequence). CDR3 in amino acids: CASSPSGGYYEQYF. The CDR3 nucleotides read TGTGCCAGCAGCCCGTCGGGTGGATACTACGAGCAGTACTTC.

The genes are TRBV5-1 and TRBJ2-2, with 7 bases matching TRBD1. Trimming took 0 bases from V and 5 from J; bases not matched to a gene: 7. Germline CDR1 is SGHRS and CDR2 is YFSETQ. The CDR3 runs to 16 residues. The CDR3 loop reads CASSLEAGGRTGELFF. CDR3 coding DNA: TGCGCCAGCAGCTTGGAGGCAGGGGGTCGGACCGGGGAGCTGTTTTTT. The full variable domain, rest sourced from reference TRBV5-1 and TRBJ2-2, is KAGVTQTPRYLIKTRGQQVTLSCSPISGHRSVSWYQQTPGQGLQFLFEYFSETQRNKGNFPGRFSGRQFSNSRSEMNVSTLELGDSALYLCASSLEAGGRTGELFFGEGSRLTVL.

CDR3 sequence (DNA): TGTGCCAGCAGTCCTCTAGCGGGAGACCGCTACAATGAGCAGTTCTTC. Its protein is CASSPLAGDRYNEQFF. The V and J genes are TRBV7-8 and TRBJ2-1; 10 bases map to TRBD2. The junction had 8 bases not matched to a gene; V was cut back by 6 bases and J by 3 bases. The CDR3 totals 16 residues. Germline CDR1 is SGHVS and CDR2 is FQNEAQ.

To note about this clone: A read error may produce the germline difference seen at one junction end. The J gene is TRBJ1-1, the V gene TRBV5-6, with a possible D match to TRBD1 (5 bases). The length of the CDR3 is 12 residues. The germline V gene encodes CDR1 SGHDT and CDR2 YYEEEE. The CDR3 reads CASILRGTAAFF. CDR3 DNA: TGTGCCAGCATCTTGAGGGGCACTGCAGCTTTCTTT.

The rearrangement joins TRBV6-1 to TRBJ2-7; 8 bases agree with TRBD2. This CDR3 region has 16 residues. Germline-derived CDR1 and CDR2 are MNHNS and SASEGT. The V gene end was trimmed by 4 bases and the J gene end by 3 bases; junction bases not matched to a gene: 11. The DNA for the CDR3 is TGTGCCAGCAGTGGCGGACTAGCCGCCTTTCGCTACGAGCAGTACTTC. As protein: CASSGGLAAFRYEQYF.

This clone came up a few times. The chain employs TRBV11-3 and TRBJ2-3; D might be TRBD1 (5 bases). The CDR3 is made up of 16 amino acids. Deletions cut 1 base from V and 2 bases from J, with 13 bases between. Germline V gene sequence: CDR1 SGHNT, CDR2 YENEEA. CDR3 in DNA: TGTGCCAGCAGCTTAGCGTGGGGCAGATCCACAGATACGCAGTATTTT. This codes for CASSLAWGRSTDTQYF.

This chain joins TRBV28 and TRBJ1-2; D might be TRBD1 (5 bases). The CDR3 contains 16 residues. From germline, CDR1 is MDHEN and CDR2 SYDVKM. V gave up 2 bases and J gave up 0 bases, with 13 bases separating them. The CDR3 DNA sequence: TGTGCCAGCAGTTTAACCCAGGGCCTTGCTAACTATGGCTACACCTTC. It codes for CASSLTQGLANYGYTF.

The rearrangement links TRBV5-1 to TRBJ1-1; D gene ambiguous. The CDR3 runs to 13 residues. The V end was cut by 2 bases, the J end by 0 bases, with 5 bases between. Germline-derived CDR1 and CDR2 are SGHRS and YFSETQ. CDR3 sequence (DNA): TGCGCCAGCAGCTTCAGTTTGAACACTGAAGCTTTCTTT. It encodes CASSFSLNTEAFF.

V is TRBV6-5 and J is TRBJ1-1; D remains ambiguous. V was shortened by 0 bases and J by 4 bases, with 12 bases between the two germline ends. The CDR3 has 15 amino acids. The V gene's germline CDR1 is MNHEY and CDR2 SVGAGI. The DNA of the CDR3 is TGTGCCAGCAGTTACTCTCTGGAGGGAGGCACTGAAGCTTTCTTT. Residues: CASSYSLEGGTEAFF.

V gene TRBV9 combines with J gene TRBJ2-7, with TRBD1 matching 8 bases. Trimming removed 3 bases from V and 3 bases from J; junction bases left unmatched: 8. This CDR3 has 15 residues. Germline CDR1 and CDR2: SGDLS and YYNGEE. The CDR3 nucleotides read TGTGCCAGCAGCGATGGGACAGGATCCGGCTACGAGCAGTACTTC. Translated, it gives CASSDGTGSGYEQYF.

This chain joins TRBV28 and TRBJ2-7, with a possible D match to TRBD2 (5 bases). The V end lost 3 bases, the J end lost 3 bases, and 9 bases lay between the germline ends. The CDR3 totals 13 residues. From germline, CDR1 is MDHEN and CDR2 SYDVKM. The CDR3 DNA reads as TGTGCCAGCAGTTTCGAGGGATTCTACGAGCAGTACTTC. Its translation is CASSFEGFYEQYF.

The chain uses TRBV4-2 and TRBJ2-7, with 10 bases aligning to TRBD2. CDR1 is LGHNA, CDR2 YNFKEQ, per germline. The CDR3 has 17 amino acids. Trimming cost V 0 bases and J 6 bases; bases outside gene matches: 11. CDR3 amino acids: CASSQDHVPSGSLEQYF. CDR3 nucleotide sequence: TGTGCCAGCAGCCAAGATCATGTCCCTAGCGGGAGTCTCGAGCAGTACTTC.

The rearrangement uses TRBV7-9 and TRBJ1-1, with D perhaps TRBD1 (5 bases). The CDR3 has 14 residues. The germline gives CDR1 SEHNR, CDR2 FQNEAQ (reference sequence). The V and J ends lost 1 base and 5 bases respectively, with 11 bases between them. The CDR3 here is CASSLGREGTEAFF. Written as DNA, the CDR3 is TGTGCCAGCAGCTTAGGCAGGGAGGGGACTGAAGCTTTCTTT.

The chain links TRBV10-3 to TRBJ2-7; D uncertain. The CDR3 is made up of 16 amino acids. Germline V gene sequence: CDR1 ENHRY, CDR2 SYGVKD. The V and J ends lost 0 bases and 1 base respectively, with 13 bases between them. The CDR3 is CAISESLSGRSYEQYF. Here the CDR3 DNA reads TGTGCCATCAGTGAGTCACTATCCGGAAGATCCTACGAGCAGTACTTC.

This chain joins TRBV5-4 and TRBJ2-7; D may be TRBD2 (6 bases). CDR3 length: 14 residues. Trimming stripped 0 bases from V and 4 bases from J, with 11 bases between. Germline-derived CDR1 and CDR2 are SGHNT and YYREEE (reference sequence). CDR3 region: CASSLGLVAYEQYF. The DNA of the CDR3 is TGTGCCAGCAGCTTGGGACTAGTTGCGTACGAGCAGTACTTC.

The chain recombines TRBV19 with TRBJ2-7, with D maybe TRBD2 (5 bases). The germline gives CDR1 LNHDA, CDR2 SQIVND (reference sequence). This CDR3 contains 16 residues. Trimming removed 0 bases from V and 3 bases from J, with 15 bases in between. CDR3 loop: CASSIDLHRGDYEQYF. The CDR3 DNA sequence: TGTGCCAGTAGTATAGATCTCCACCGGGGTGACTACGAGCAGTACTTC.

The genes are TRBV2 and TRBJ2-6, with 7 bases matching TRBD1. The ends lost 7 bases at V and 0 bases at J; junction bases unmatched: 3. Germline values: CDR1 SNHLY, CDR2 FYNNEI. The CDR3 is made up of 15 amino acids. CDR3 residues: CASIGDSSGANVLTF. The CDR3, as DNA: TGTGCCAGCATCGGGGACAGCTCTGGGGCCAACGTCCTGACTTTC.

This clone was observed a handful of times. The V gene is TRBV19, the J gene TRBJ1-6; TRBD1 aligns across 9 bases. Germline-derived CDR1 and CDR2 are LNHDA and SQIVND (reference sequence). The CDR3 has 15 amino acids. The junction had 8 bases not matched to a gene; V was cut back by 5 bases and J by 9 bases. This chain's CDR3 is CASSRGQGNGSPLHF. Written as DNA, the CDR3 is TGTGCCAGTAGTCGAGGACAGGGGAATGGTTCACCCCTCCACTTT.

The chain employs TRBV19 and TRBJ2-7, with TRBD1 matching 12 bases. The CDR3 runs to 14 residues. CDR1 LNHDA and CDR2 SQIVND come from the germline V gene (reference sequence). Unmatched junction bases numbered 6, after V lost 6 bases and J lost 6 bases. This CDR3 reads CASSPGTGGFEQYF. The DNA of the CDR3 is TGTGCCAGTAGCCCCGGGACAGGGGGCTTCGAGCAGTACTTC.

J is TRBJ1-5 and V is TRBV10-2; D is undetermined. V lost 2 bases and J 0 bases, leaving 8 bases between the germline ends. Germline CDR1 is WSHSY and CDR2 is SAAADI. The CDR3 loop spans 15 amino acids. CDR3 in amino acids: CASSEEGYSNQPQHF. In nucleotides, the CDR3 is TGCGCCAGCAGTGAGGAGGGATATAGCAATCAGCCCCAGCATTTT.

The gene calls are TRBV19 and TRBJ2-7; 12 nucleotides agree with TRBD1. Germline V gene lookup returns CDR1 LNHDA and CDR2 SQIVND (reference sequence). The CDR3 spans 14 residues. Trimming took 6 bases from V and 9 from J; bases not matched to a gene: 9. This CDR3 reads CASRKTGQGALQYF. The CDR3 DNA reads as TGTGCCAGTAGAAAAACGGGACAGGGGGCGTTGCAGTACTTC.

The J gene is TRBJ2-6, the V gene TRBV9, with 9 bases matching TRBD2. The CDR3 sequence is 17 residues long. The germline V gene has CDR1 SGDLS and CDR2 YYNGEE. The junction had 4 bases not matched to a gene; V was cut back by 1 base and J by 2 bases. CDR3 sequence reads: CASSVQREATGANVLTF. CDR3 in DNA: TGTGCCAGCAGCGTACAGCGGGAGGCCACTGGGGCCAACGTCCTGACTTTC.

Here the CDR3 reads CASSFGIAGVGDPGELFF. The CDR3 DNA is TGCGCCAGCAGCTTCGGTATAGCGGGAGTGGGAGACCCCGGGGAGCTGTTTTTT. This chain links TRBV5-1 with TRBJ2-2; 9 bases match TRBD2. V trimming: 2 bases; J trimming: 6 bases; junction bases outside the gene matches: 14. The CDR3 is 18 amino acids. CDR1 and CDR2 (germline): SGHRS, YFSETQ.